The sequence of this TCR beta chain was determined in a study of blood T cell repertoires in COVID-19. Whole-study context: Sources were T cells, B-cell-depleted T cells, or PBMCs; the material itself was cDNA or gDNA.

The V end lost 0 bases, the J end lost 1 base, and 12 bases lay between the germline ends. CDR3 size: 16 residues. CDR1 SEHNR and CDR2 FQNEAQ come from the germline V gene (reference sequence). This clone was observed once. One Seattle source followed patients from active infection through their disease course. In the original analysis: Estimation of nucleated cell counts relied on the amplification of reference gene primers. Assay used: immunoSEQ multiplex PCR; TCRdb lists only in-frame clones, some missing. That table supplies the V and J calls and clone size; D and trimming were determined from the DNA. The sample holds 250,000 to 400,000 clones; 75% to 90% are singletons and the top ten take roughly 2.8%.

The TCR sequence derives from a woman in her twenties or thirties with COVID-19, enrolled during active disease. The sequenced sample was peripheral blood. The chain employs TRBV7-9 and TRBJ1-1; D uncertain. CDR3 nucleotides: TGTGCCAGCAGCTTAGCGCTTGGGCAGCAGAACACTGAAGCTTTCTTT. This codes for CASSLALGQQNTEAFF. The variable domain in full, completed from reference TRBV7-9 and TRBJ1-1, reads DTGVSQNPRHKITKRGQNVTFRCDPISEHNRLYWYRQTLGQGPEFLTYFQNEAQLEKSRLLSDRFSAERPKGSFSTLEIQRTEQGDSAMYLCASSLALGQQNTEAFFGQGTRLTVV.